These 15 T cell receptor beta chains came from one sample sequenced in a study of T cells in Graves' hyperthyroidism and ophthalmopathy (dated by TCRdb to the late 2010s). Receptors were amplified or captured by multiplex PCR. TCRdb records Illumina HiSeq 2000 as the sequencer. TCR beta CDR3 regions were amplified from RNA transcripts. The first round of RT-PCR for the TCR CDR3 was performed with the HTBI primer set and the Qiagen OneStep RT-PCR kit. The raw public reads went through TCRdb reprocessing: fastp at Q25, MiXCR clone calling, in-frame beta chains kept. Rows with a matching CDR3 protein are joined into one entry that keeps the most common DNA and genes. Counted in this sample were 550,000 to 800,000 distinct CDR3 sequences; over 15% of them appeared once. Of the sample, over 7.5% is held by the ten largest clones. The sample taken for sequencing was blood. These receptors were collected from a man aged 18 to 29 with Graves' hyperthyroidism.

The chain carries TRBV10-3 and TRBJ2-4, with 12 bases lining up with TRBD1. Germline CDR1 ENHRY, CDR2 SYGVKD. The trim removed 6 bases at V and 5 bases at J, leaving 5 bases unmatched. The CDR3 has 15 amino acids. CDR3 in DNA: TGTGCCATCAGCCGGGACAGGGGGCTCCAAAACATTCAGTACTTC. Protein product: CAISRDRGLQNIQYF.

The chain couples TRBV20-1 to TRBJ2-1; D is undetermined. V shed 1 base and J shed 6 bases, with 16 bases lying between them. The CDR3 runs 15 residues. From germline, CDR1 is DFQATT and CDR2 SNEGSKA (reference sequence). CDR3 residues: CSARVRYSSTNEQFF. CDR3 DNA: TGCAGTGCTAGAGTAAGGTACAGTTCAACCAATGAGCAGTTCTTC.

This clonotype was observed at least ten times. The CDR3 coding sequence is TGTGCTAGTGGTGCCGGGACACTTAATCAGCCCCAGCATTTT. Residues: CASGAGTLNQPQHF. The chain joins TRBV12-5 to TRBJ1-5; weak D call: TRBD1 (6 bases). The germline V and J ends were trimmed by 5 bases and 4 bases, with 12 bases remaining between them. The CDR3 consists of 14 residues. Germline V gene data show CDR1 as LGHNT and CDR2 as FRNRAP.

The chain is built from TRBV11-3 and TRBJ2-2; 12 bases match TRBD2. The CDR3 is 16 residues long. V gave up 4 bases and J gave up 7 bases; unmatched junction bases: 7. CDR1 and CDR2 from the germline V gene are SGHNT and YENEEA. CDR3 DNA sequence: TGTGCCAGCAGCTCCGGACTAGCGGGGAGGAACGGGGAGCTGTTTTTT. Encoded protein: CASSSGLAGRNGELFF.

The rearrangement links TRBV11-2 to TRBJ1-1; maybe TRBD1 (6 bases). CDR1 and CDR2 (germline): SGHAT, FQNNGV. This CDR3 is 19 amino acids long. V was shortened by 4 bases and J by 2 bases, with 26 bases between the two germline ends. In DNA, the CDR3 is TGTGCCAGCAGCTCCAAGTGGGGGGGCCTCCCAAGAAAAAACACTGAAGCTTTCTTT. The encoded protein is CASSSKWGGLPRKNTEAFF.

The V and J genes are TRBV10-3 and TRBJ2-5; 7 nucleotides agree with TRBD2. This CDR3 comprises 16 residues. Trimming at V came to 3 bases and at J to 4 bases, leaving 11 bases not matched to a gene. Germline V gene data show CDR1 as ENHRY and CDR2 as SYGVKD. DNA of the CDR3: TGTGCCATCAGTGACAGTCCCGGGGGGTCCCCAGAGACCCAGTACTTC. Protein product: CAISDSPGGSPETQYF.

V and J are TRBV4-3 and TRBJ2-7, with D possibly called TRBD1 or TRBD2 (5 bases each). The CDR3 covers 15 residues. Per the germline V gene, CDR1 is LGHNA and CDR2 is YSLEER. V shed 1 base and J shed 3 bases, with 13 bases lying between them. This CDR3 reads CASSQGKGRGYEQYF. The CDR3 DNA follows: TGCGCCAGCAGCCAAGGCAAGGGGAGAGGCTACGAGCAGTACTTC.

This clonotype occurred many times. The V call is TRBV3-1, the J call TRBJ1-1; 11 positions match TRBD1. The CDR3 runs to 14 residues. Per germline, CDR1 LGHDT and CDR2 YNNKEL (reference sequence). The trim removed 0 bases at V and 6 bases at J, leaving 0 bases unmatched. The CDR3 DNA reads as TGTGCCAGCAGCCAAGAGGGACAGGGGGCTGAAGCTTTCTTT. Translated: CASSQEGQGAEAFF. Full variable domain (missing parts from reference TRBV3-1 and TRBJ1-1): DTAVSQTPKYLVTQMGNDKSIKCEQNLGHDTMYWYKQDSKKFLKIMFSYNNKELIINETVPNRFSPKSPDKAHLNLHINSLELGDSAVYFCASSQEGQGAEAFFGQGTRLTVV.

This clonotype came up a few times. The chain employs TRBV28 and TRBJ2-4; 8 nucleotides match TRBD1. CDR3 size: 16 residues. Germline loops: CDR1 MDHEN, CDR2 SYDVKM. The V gene end was trimmed by 5 bases and the J gene end by 0 bases; junction bases not matched to a gene: 6. CDR3 nucleotide sequence: TGTGCCAGCAGTGCCCGGACAGGGAGAGCCAAAAACATTCAGTACTTC. Amino acid sequence: CASSARTGRAKNIQYF. The whole variable domain, filled in from reference TRBV28 and TRBJ2-4, reads DVKVTQSSRYLVKRTGEKVFLECVQDMDHENMFWYRQDPGLGLRLIYFSYDVKMKEKGDIPEGYSVSREKKERFSLILESASTNQTSMYLCASSARTGRAKNIQYFGAGTRLSVL.

This clonotype has ten or more counts. The genes are TRBV20-1 and TRBJ2-5; D perhaps matches TRBD2 (5 bases). V lost 4 bases and J lost 1, with 16 bases in between. CDR3 length: 15 amino acids. Germline V CDR1 and CDR2: DFQATT, SNEGSKA (reference sequence). The CDR3 loop is CSANDWERLQETQYF. The CDR3 nucleotides read TGCAGTGCTAACGACTGGGAGCGGCTCCAAGAGACCCAGTACTTC.

This clonotype was found many times. The V and J genes are TRBV7-4 and TRBJ2-5; possible D gene TRBD2, 5 bases. The germline CDR1 and CDR2 sequences are SGHVT and SQSDAQ. This CDR3 region has 16 residues. The ends were cut back, 5 bases at V and 3 bases at J, with 19 bases in the middle. CDR3 protein: CASSHSGSPREETQYF. CDR3 in DNA: TGTGCCAGCAGCCACAGCGGTAGCCCTAGGGAAGAGACCCAGTACTTC.

The chain has TRBV7-3 and TRBJ2-6; D is possibly TRBD2 (5 bases). CDR3 length equals 18 residues. Germline V lookup: CDR1 SGHTA, CDR2 FQGTGA. V lost 5 bases, J lost 0 bases, and 17 bases lay in between. CDR3 amino acids: CASSPRGSGHSGANVLTF. The CDR3 region has the DNA TGTGCCAGCAGCCCACGAGGGTCGGGCCACTCTGGGGCCAACGTCCTGACTTTC. Full variable domain (remainder filled in from reference TRBV7-3 and TRBJ2-6): GAGVSQTPSNKVTEKGKYVELRCDPISGHTALYWYRQSLGQGPEFLIYFQGTGAADDSGLPNDRFFAVRPEGSVSTLKIQRTERGDSAVYLCASSPRGSGHSGANVLTFGAGSRLTVL.

This clonotype appeared a few times. V gene TRBV7-2 combines with J gene TRBJ2-5, with 10 bases that match TRBD2. V was clipped by 5 bases and J by 2 bases; unmatched bases: 11. Germline CDR1 reads SGHTA; CDR2 reads FQGNSA. This CDR3 is built from 17 residues. The CDR3 spells CASSPRLTSGTQETQYF. For the CDR3, the DNA is TGTGCCAGCAGCCCTCGTCTTACTAGCGGGACACAAGAGACCCAGTACTTC.

This clonotype came up a few times. The V gene is TRBV2, the J gene TRBJ1-5; D call uncertain. Germline-derived CDR1 and CDR2 are SNHLY and FYNNEI. Deletions cut 9 bases from V and 0 bases from J, with 12 bases between. The CDR3 spans 14 residues. The CDR3 nucleotides are TGTGCCAGGGGGAGCGGGAATAGCAATCAGCCCCAGCATTTT. Amino acids: CARGSGNSNQPQHF.

The rearrangement uses TRBV12-3 or TRBV12-4 and TRBJ2-2, with 9 bases aligning to TRBD1. V shed 7 bases and J 6 bases; nucleotides not matched to a gene: 6. The CDR3 has 14 amino acids. CDR3 amino acids: CASTPDRGPGELFF. As DNA, the CDR3 is TGTGCCAGCACCCCGGACAGGGGTCCCGGGGAGCTGTTTTTT.